This TCR beta chain was identified in a study of T cell responses to AZD1222 COVID-19 vaccine. The repertoire was sequenced with immunoSEQ multiplex PCR; TCRdb's copy has only in-frame clones and lacks some. The table includes roughly 180,000 clones, 90% to 95% detected once. In this sample, this clone turned up once. What it binds is unknown. Study results and caveats: Spike-specific TCR breadth and depth rose after two AZD1222 doses. As reported, nearly half of all spike-specific TCRs target variant regions that are unmutated.

This clonotype was obtained from an adult who received the AZD1222 COVID-19 vaccine. The starting material was peripheral blood, obtained 28 days after the second AZD1222 dose.

The CDR3 spells CASSPATGAATNQPQHF. Here the CDR3 DNA reads TGTGCCAGCTCACCAGCGACAGGGGCCGCAACCAATCAGCCCCAGCATTTT. J is TRBJ1-5 and V is TRBV18; 8 positions match TRBD1. Germline V CDR1 and CDR2: KGHSH, LQKENI. After removal of 2 bases from V and 3 bases from J, the junction contained 9 bases not matched to a gene. This CDR3 region has 17 residues. Full variable domain (outside the CDR3, taken from reference TRBV18 and TRBJ1-5): NAGVMQNPRHLVRRRGQEARLRCSPMKGHSHVYWYRQLPEEGLKFMVYLQKENIIDESGMPKERFSAEFPKEGPSILRIQQVVRGDSAAYFCASSPATGAATNQPQHFGDGTRLSIL.